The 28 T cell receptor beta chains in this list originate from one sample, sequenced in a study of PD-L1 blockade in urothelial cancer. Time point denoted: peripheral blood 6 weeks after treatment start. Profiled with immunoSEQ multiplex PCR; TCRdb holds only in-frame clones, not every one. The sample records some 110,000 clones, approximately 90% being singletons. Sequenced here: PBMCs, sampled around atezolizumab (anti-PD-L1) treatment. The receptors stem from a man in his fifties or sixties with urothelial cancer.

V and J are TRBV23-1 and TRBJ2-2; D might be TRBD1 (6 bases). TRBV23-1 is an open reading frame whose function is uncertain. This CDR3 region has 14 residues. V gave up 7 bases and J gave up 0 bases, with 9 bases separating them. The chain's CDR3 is CASIPGANTGELFF. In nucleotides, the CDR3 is TGCGCCAGCATCCCAGGGGCGAACACCGGGGAGCTGTTTTTT.

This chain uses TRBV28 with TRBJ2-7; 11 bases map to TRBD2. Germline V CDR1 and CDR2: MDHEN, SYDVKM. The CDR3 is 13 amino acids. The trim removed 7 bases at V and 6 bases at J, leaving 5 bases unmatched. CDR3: CASNIAGGGEQYF. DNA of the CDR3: TGTGCCAGCAATATAGCGGGAGGGGGCGAGCAGTACTTC.

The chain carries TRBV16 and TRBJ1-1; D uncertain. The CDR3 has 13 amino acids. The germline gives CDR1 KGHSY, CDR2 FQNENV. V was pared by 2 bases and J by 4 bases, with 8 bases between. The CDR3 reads CASSQGAGTEAFF. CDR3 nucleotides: TGTGCCAGCAGCCAAGGCGCAGGCACTGAAGCTTTCTTT.

The CDR3 bases are TGTGCCAGCAGTTTACGCGGGACAGGGAGGAACACCATATATTTT. Its translation is CASSLRGTGRNTIYF. The genes are TRBV28 and TRBJ1-3; 9 nucleotides agree with TRBD1. With V trimmed by 2 bases and J by 7 bases, 6 bases remained unmatched. Germline V gene lookup returns CDR1 MDHEN and CDR2 SYDVKM. This CDR3 has 15 residues.

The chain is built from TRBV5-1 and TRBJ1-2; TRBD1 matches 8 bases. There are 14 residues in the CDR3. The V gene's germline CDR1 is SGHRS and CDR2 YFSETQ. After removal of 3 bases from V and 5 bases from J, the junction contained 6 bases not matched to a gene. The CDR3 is CASSSGTGVYGYTF. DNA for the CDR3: TGCGCCAGCAGCTCCGGGACAGGTGTTTATGGCTACACCTTC.

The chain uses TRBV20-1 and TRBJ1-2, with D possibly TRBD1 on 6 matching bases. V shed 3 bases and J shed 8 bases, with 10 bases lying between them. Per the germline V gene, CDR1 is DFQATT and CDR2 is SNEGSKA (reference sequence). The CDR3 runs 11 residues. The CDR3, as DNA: TGCAGTGCTAGGACAGGCTCGGGCTACACCTTC. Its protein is CSARTGSGYTF.

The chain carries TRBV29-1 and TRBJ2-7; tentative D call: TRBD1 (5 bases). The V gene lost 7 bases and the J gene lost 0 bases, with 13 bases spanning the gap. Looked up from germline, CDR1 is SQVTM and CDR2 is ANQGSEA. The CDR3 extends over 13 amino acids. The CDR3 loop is CSGSQGISYEQYF. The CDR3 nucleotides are TGCAGCGGGTCCCAGGGAATCTCCTACGAGCAGTACTTC.

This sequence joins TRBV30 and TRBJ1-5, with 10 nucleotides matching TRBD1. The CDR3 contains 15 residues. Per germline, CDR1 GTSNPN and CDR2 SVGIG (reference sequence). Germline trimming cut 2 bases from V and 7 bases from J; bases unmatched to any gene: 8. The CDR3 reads CAWSPTGTGDQPQHF. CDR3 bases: TGTGCCTGGAGTCCCACCGGGACAGGGGACCAGCCCCAGCATTTT.

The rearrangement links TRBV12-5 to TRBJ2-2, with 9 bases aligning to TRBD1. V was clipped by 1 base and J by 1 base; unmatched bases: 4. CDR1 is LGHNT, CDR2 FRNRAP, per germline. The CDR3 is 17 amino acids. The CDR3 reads CASGLGPDRGNTGELFF. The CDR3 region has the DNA TGTGCTAGTGGTTTGGGCCCGGACAGGGGGAACACCGGGGAGCTGTTTTTT. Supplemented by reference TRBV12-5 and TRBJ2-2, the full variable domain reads DARVTQTPRHKVTEMGQEVTMRCQPILGHNTVFWYRQTMMQGLELLAYFRNRAPLDDSGMPKDRFSAEMPDATLATLKIQPSEPRDSAVYFCASGLGPDRGNTGELFFGEGSRLTVL.

CDR3 bases: TGCGCCAGCAGCTCCGGACTAGCGGTACAAGAGACCCAGTACTTC. Its protein product is CASSSGLAVQETQYF. The chain links TRBV5-1 to TRBJ2-5; 10 bases agree with TRBD2. This CDR3 contains 15 residues. After removal of 3 bases from V and 2 bases from J, the junction contained 4 bases not matched to a gene. Germline V lookup: CDR1 SGHRS, CDR2 YFSETQ.

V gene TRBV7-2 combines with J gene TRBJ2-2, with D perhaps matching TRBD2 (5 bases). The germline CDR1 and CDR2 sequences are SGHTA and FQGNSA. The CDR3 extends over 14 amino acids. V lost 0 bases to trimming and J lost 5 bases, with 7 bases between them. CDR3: CASSLASATGELFF. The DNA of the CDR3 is TGTGCCAGCAGCTTAGCTAGCGCTACCGGGGAGCTGTTTTTT.

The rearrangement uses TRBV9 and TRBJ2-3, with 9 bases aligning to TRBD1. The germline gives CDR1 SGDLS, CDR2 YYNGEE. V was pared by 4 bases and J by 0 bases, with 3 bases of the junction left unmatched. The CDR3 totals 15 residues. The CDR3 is CASSRTGDSTDTQYF. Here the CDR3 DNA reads TGTGCCAGCAGCCGGACAGGGGATAGCACAGATACGCAGTATTTT.

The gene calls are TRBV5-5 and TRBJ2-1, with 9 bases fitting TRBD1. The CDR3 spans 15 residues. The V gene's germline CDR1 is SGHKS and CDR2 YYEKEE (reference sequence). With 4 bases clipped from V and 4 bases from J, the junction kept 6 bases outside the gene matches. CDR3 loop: CASSVTGGSYNEQFF. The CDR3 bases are TGTGCCAGCAGCGTAACAGGGGGCTCTTACAATGAGCAGTTCTTC.

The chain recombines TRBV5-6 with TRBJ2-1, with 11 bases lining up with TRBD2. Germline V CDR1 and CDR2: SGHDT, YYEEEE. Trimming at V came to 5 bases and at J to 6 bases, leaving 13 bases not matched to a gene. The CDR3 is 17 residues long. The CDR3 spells CASRSVSGRARFNEQFF. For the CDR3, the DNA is TGTGCCAGCAGATCAGTTAGCGGGAGGGCCAGGTTCAATGAGCAGTTCTTC.

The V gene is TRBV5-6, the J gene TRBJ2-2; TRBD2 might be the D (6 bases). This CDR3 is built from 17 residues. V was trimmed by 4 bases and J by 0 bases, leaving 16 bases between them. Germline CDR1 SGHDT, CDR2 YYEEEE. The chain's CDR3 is CASSILLASANTGELFF. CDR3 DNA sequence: TGTGCCAGCAGCATACTTCTAGCGTCCGCGAACACCGGGGAGCTGTTTTTT.

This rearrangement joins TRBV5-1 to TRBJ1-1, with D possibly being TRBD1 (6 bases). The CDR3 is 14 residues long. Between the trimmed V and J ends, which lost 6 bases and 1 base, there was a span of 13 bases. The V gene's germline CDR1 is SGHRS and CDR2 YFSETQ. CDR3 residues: CASKGGNPNTEAFF. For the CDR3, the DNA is TGCGCCAGCAAGGGGGGGAACCCGAACACTGAAGCTTTCTTT.

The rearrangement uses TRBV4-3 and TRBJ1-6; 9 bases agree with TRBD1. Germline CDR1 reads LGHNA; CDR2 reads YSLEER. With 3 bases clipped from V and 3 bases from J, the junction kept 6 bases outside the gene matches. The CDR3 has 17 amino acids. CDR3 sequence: CASSHGTGGNYNSPLHF. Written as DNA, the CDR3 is TGCGCCAGCAGCCACGGAACAGGGGGCAACTATAATTCACCCCTCCACTTT.

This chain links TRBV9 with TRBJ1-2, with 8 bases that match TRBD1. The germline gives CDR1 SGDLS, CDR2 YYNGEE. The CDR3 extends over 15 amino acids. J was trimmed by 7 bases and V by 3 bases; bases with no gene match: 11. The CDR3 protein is CASSGEPGQVGGYTF. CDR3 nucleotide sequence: TGTGCCAGCAGCGGAGAACCGGGACAGGTGGGTGGCTACACCTTC.

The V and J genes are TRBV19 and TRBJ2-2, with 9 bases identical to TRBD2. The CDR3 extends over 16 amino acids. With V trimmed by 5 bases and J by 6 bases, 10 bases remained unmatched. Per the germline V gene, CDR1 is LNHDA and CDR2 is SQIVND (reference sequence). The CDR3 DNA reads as TGTGCCAGTAGTGCCTCCCCCGGGACTAGCCCCGGGGAGCTGTTTTTT. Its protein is CASSASPGTSPGELFF.

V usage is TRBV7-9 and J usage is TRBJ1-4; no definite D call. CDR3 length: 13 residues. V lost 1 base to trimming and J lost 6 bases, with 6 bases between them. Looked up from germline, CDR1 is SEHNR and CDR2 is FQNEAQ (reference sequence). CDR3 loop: CASSLDVDEKLFF. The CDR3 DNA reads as TGTGCCAGCAGCTTAGACGTAGATGAAAAACTGTTTTTT.

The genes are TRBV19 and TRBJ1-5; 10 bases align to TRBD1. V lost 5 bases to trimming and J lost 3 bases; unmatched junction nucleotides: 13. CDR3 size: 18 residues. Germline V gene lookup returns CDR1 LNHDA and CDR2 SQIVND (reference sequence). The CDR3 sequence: CASSLEGDRGPNNQPQHF. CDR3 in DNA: TGTGCCAGTAGTCTCGAGGGGGACAGGGGCCCTAACAATCAGCCCCAGCATTTT.

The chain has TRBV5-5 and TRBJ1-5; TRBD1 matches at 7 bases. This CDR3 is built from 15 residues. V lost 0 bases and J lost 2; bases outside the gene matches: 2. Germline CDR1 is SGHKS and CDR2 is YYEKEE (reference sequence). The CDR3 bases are TGTGCCAGCAGCTTGGAGGGGGCCGGCAATCAGCCCCAGCATTTT. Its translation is CASSLEGAGNQPQHF.

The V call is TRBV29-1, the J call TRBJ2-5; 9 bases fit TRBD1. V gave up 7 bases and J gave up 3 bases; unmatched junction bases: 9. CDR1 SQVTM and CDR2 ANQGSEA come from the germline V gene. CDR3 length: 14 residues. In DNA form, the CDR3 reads TGCAGCGCCCCCGGACAGGGGCAAAAAGAGACCCAGTACTTC. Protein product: CSAPGQGQKETQYF.

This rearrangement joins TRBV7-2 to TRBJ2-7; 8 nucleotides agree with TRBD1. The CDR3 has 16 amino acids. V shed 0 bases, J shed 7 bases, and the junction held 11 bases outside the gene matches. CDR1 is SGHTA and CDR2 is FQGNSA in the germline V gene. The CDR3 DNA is TGTGCCAGCAGCTTAGCTTTGGGCAGGGGGCGCGGGGAGCAGTACTTC. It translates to CASSLALGRGRGEQYF.

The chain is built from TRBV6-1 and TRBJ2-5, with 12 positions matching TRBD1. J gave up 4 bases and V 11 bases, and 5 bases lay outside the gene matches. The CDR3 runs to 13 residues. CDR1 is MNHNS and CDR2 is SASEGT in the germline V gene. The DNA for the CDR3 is TGTGCCGGGACAGGGGGCTTTCGAGAGACCCAGTACTTC. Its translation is CAGTGGFRETQYF.

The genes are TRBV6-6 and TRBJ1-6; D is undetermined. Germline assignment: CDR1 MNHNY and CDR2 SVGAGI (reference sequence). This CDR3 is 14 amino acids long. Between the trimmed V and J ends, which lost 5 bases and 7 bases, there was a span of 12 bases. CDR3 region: CASSEGVSNSPLHF. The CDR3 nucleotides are TGTGCCAGCAGTGAGGGTGTCAGCAATTCACCCCTCCACTTT.

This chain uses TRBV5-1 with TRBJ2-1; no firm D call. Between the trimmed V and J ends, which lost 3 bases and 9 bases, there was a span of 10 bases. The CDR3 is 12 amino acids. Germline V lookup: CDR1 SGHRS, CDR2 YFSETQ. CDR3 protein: CASSSSVPEQFF. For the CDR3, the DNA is TGCGCCAGCAGCTCGTCCGTCCCTGAGCAGTTCTTC. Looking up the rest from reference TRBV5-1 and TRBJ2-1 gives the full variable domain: KAGVTQTPRYLIKTRGQQVTLSCSPISGHRSVSWYQQTPGQGLQFLFEYFSETQRNKGNFPGRFSGRQFSNSRSEMNVSTLELGDSALYLCASSSSVPEQFFGPGTRLTVL.

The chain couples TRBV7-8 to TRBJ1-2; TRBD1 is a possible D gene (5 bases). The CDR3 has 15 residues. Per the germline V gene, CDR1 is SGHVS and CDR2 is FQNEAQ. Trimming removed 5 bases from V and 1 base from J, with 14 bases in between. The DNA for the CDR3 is TGTGCCAGCAGCAATATACCGACAGTTAACTATGGCTACACCTTC. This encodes CASSNIPTVNYGYTF.